What follows are 10 T cell receptor beta chains derived from one specimen sequenced in a study of shared clonotypes between healthy human individuals. The protocol was immunoSEQ multiplex PCR, while the TCRdb copy is restricted to in-frame clones and leaves out a portion. The sample has roughly 2.1 million clones; approximately 94% are singletons. Naive CD8 cells were CD45RO-negative, positively selected for CCR7, excluding terminally differentiated effector memory CD45RA+ cells. The material sequenced was naive CD8+ T cells from PBMCs. These receptors were obtained from a man between 18 and 29 years old in good health. Some clones in this sample may be carry-over from other donors' samples.

As for this clone: The same CDR3 is also encoded by other DNA sequences in this sample. The chain uses TRBV9 and TRBJ2-7, with 9 bases fitting TRBD2. Germline values: CDR1 SGDLS, CDR2 YYNGEE. This CDR3 has 14 residues. The V gene end was trimmed by 0 bases and the J gene end by 3 bases; junction bases not matched to a gene: 1. The CDR3 DNA reads TGTGCCAGCAGCGTAGATAGCGGGAGCTACGAGCAGTACTTC. Translation: CASSVDSGSYEQYF.

This chain joins TRBV19 and TRBJ2-1; D perhaps matches TRBD2 (5 bases). V was clipped by 7 bases and J by 0 bases, with 16 bases between them. This CDR3 region has 16 residues. Germline V lookup: CDR1 LNHDA, CDR2 SQIVND (reference sequence). Here the CDR3 DNA reads TGTGCCAGTAACGAAGGTCTAACTAGCTCCTACAATGAGCAGTTCTTC. Protein product: CASNEGLTSSYNEQFF.

This chain joins TRBV13 and TRBJ1-2, with D uncertain. V was pared by 4 bases and J by 6 bases, with 15 bases between. The CDR3 covers 14 residues. In germline, CDR1 is PRHDT, CDR2 FYEKMQ (reference sequence). CDR3 residues: CASSSGGNAHGYTF. CDR3 nucleotide sequence: TGTGCCAGCAGCTCTGGAGGGAATGCCCATGGCTACACCTTC. The full variable domain, with the rest looked up from reference TRBV13 and TRBJ1-2, is AAGVIQSPRHLIKEKRETATLKCYPIPRHDTVYWYQQGPGQDPQFLISFYEKMQSDKGSIPDRFSAQQFSDYHSELNMSSLELGDSALYFCASSSGGNAHGYTFGSGTRLTVV.

The chain recombines TRBV5-1 with TRBJ2-1; 9 bases are a match to TRBD1. CDR3 size: 13 residues. CDR1 and CDR2 (germline): SGHRS, YFSETQ. J was trimmed by 9 bases and V by 5 bases; bases with no gene match: 6. The CDR3 reads CASRDRGGSEQFF. The CDR3 nucleotides read TGCGCCAGCAGGGACAGGGGTGGATCTGAGCAGTTCTTC. Based on the CDR3 plus reference TRBV5-1 and TRBJ2-1, the full variable domain is KAGVTQTPRYLIKTRGQQVTLSCSPISGHRSVSWYQQTPGQGLQFLFEYFSETQRNKGNFPGRFSGRQFSNSRSEMNVSTLELGDSALYLCASRDRGGSEQFFGPGTRLTVL.

This chain uses TRBV7-9 with TRBJ1-4, with TRBD1 matching over 7 bases. Unmatched junction bases numbered 10, after V lost 0 bases and J lost 3 bases. Germline assignment: CDR1 SEHNR and CDR2 FQNEAQ (reference sequence). The CDR3 length is 18 residues. The CDR3 spells CASSLALGVTGSNEKLFF. The CDR3 DNA sequence: TGTGCCAGCAGCTTAGCTTTGGGGGTGACAGGGTCTAATGAAAAACTGTTTTTT.

The chain carries TRBV6-1 and TRBJ2-7; 7 bases are shared with TRBD1. This CDR3 has 15 residues. Per the germline V gene, CDR1 is MNHNS and CDR2 is SASEGT. With 7 bases clipped from V and 6 bases from J, the junction kept 15 bases outside the gene matches. CDR3 bases: TGTGCCAGCAAAGAATTCCGACAGGGTTTGTCCGAGCAGTACTTC. Translating gives CASKEFRQGLSEQYF.

The V gene is TRBV27, the J gene TRBJ2-2, with no clear D. V gave up 5 bases and J gave up 4 bases, with 11 bases separating them. This CDR3 contains 14 residues. CDR1 is MNHEY, CDR2 SMNVEV, per germline (reference sequence). The CDR3, as DNA: TGTGCCAGCAGTGGAAGGGTGGGCACCGGGGAGCTGTTTTTT. This translates into CASSGRVGTGELFF.

CDR3 nucleotides: TGTGCCAGCAGCCAGGTCGGGGGCAGGTCTTACGAGCAGTACTTC. Translating it yields CASSQVGGRSYEQYF. The rearrangement uses TRBV14 and TRBJ2-7, with D perhaps given as TRBD1 or TRBD2 (6 bases each). The CDR3 runs 15 residues. Germline V CDR1 and CDR2: SGHDN, FVKESK. The ends were cut back, 3 bases at V and 4 bases at J, with 16 bases in the middle.

Details on this clone: The sample contains more than one DNA sequence encoding this CDR3. This chain links TRBV19 with TRBJ1-1; D is unresolved. The CDR3 has 13 residues. Germline loops: CDR1 LNHDA, CDR2 SQIVND (reference sequence). Trimming took 3 bases from V and 2 from J, leaving 7 bases between them. The CDR3 DNA is TGTGCCAGTAGTATGTGGCCCAACACTGAAGCTTTCTTT. It encodes CASSMWPNTEAFF. Based on the CDR3 plus reference TRBV19 and TRBJ1-1, the full variable domain is DGGITQSPKYLFRKEGQNVTLSCEQNLNHDAMYWYRQDPGQGLRLIYYSQIVNDFQKGDIAEGYSVSREKKESFPLTVTSAQKNPTAFYLCASSMWPNTEAFFGQGTRLTVV.

Worth noting for this clone: Other DNA variants within this sample encode the same CDR3. This sequence joins TRBV4-1 and TRBJ2-2; D remains unclear. The ends were cut back, 0 bases at V and 5 bases at J, with 1 base in the middle. CDR1 is MGHRA and CDR2 is YSYEKL in the germline V gene. This CDR3 comprises 12 residues. CDR3 sequence: CASSQETGELFF. CDR3 nucleotide sequence: TGCGCCAGCAGCCAAGAGACCGGGGAGCTGTTTTTT.